The source of this T cell receptor beta chain is a study of OX40 agonist ivuxolimab in advanced cancers. A note on the overall study: Ivuxolimab, which targeted the costimulatory receptor OX40 (CD134), was an agonistic, fully human IgG2 monoclonal antibody. Intravenous ivuxolimab was administered to patients every 2 weeks at six dose levels: 0.01, 0.1, 0.3, 1.5, 3 and 10 mg/kg. Among the approximately 50 dose-escalation patients, about 19 had hepatocellular carcinoma, some 15 melanoma, 9 renal cell carcinoma and 9 head and neck cancer. In the dose-escalation cohort, more than 75% of patients were male, and the mean age was approximately 55 years, with a range of about 23 to 90. Patients were allowed to have had prior anti-PD-1, anti-PD-L1 or anti-CTLA-4 therapy, and 40% of the dose-escalation patients had been treated with checkpoint inhibitors. Three dose-escalation patients achieved partial responses, one with hepatocellular carcinoma and two with cutaneous melanoma. The purpose of peripheral TCRbeta sequencing was to test whether ivuxolimab changed TCR sequence diversity and led to clonal T-cell expansion. The paper reports the monotherapy dose-escalation portion (N = 52 patients) of the phase I ivuxolimab trial.

The study at large found these results: In the 0.1-3.0 mg/kg groups, partial responders had among the lowest normalized peripheral clonal expansion, particularly in CD8+ T cells. Clonal expansion of both CD4+ and CD8+ blood T cells was observed from baseline to week 6 at doses 0.1 to 3.0 mg/kg. On average, CD8+ T cells showed more expanded clones than CD4+ T cells after ivuxolimab. Low levels of normalized T-cell clonal expansion were also shown by some nonresponding patients. Antigen specificity was not determined for the clonally expanded peripheral T cells.

To sequence the TCRbeta CDR3 region, genomic DNA was isolated from the sorted cells. TCRbeta CDR3 regions were sequenced using the immunoSEQ Assay. The table comes from immuneACCESS by way of TCRdb, which keeps in-frame sequences with V and J called. Part of the clones is missing from these tables; in studies checked, under half for an unresolved V gene and the rest for unknown reasons. Within this sample are tens of thousands of clones, with 70% to 90% of them counted one time only. The ten largest clones add up to about a sixth of the sample. This clone is characterized as medium-sized (0.01 to 0.1%). No antigen is known for it. Base qualities are missing; no much larger clone stands one base away. The trial excluded patients who had a history of autoimmune disease or were on systemic immunosuppression. In every dose cohort, peripheral blood was drawn for TCR sequencing at baseline, cycle 4 day 1, and cycle 7 day 1. The samples were taken from a phase I, first-in-human, multicenter, open-label dose-escalation trial of ivuxolimab. The trial enrolled adults with locally advanced or metastatic head and neck squamous cell, hepatocellular, melanoma or renal cell carcinoma. Before TCR sequencing, CD4+ and CD8+ T cells were separately sorted from peripheral blood.

The TCR comes from an adult with an advanced solid tumor such as melanoma, head and neck, liver or kidney cancer. Sequencing was performed on CD4+ or CD8+ T cells sorted from blood, taken in a trial of the OX40 agonist ivuxolimab.

The nucleotides are TGTGCCAGCAGCGTAGTCCCGGTCCGTCGTGGTGGCTACACCTTC. This encodes CASSVVPVRRGGYTF. The V and J segments used are TRBV9 and TRBJ1-2; no D gene call is confident. There are 15 amino acids in the CDR3, from cysteine to phenylalanine inclusive. Left in the record is the CDR3 DNA by itself, 45 bases read in frame from the first base. V loses 0 bases of germline sequence and J loses 7 bases, and the interval between the two ends is 16 bases. Via the germline V gene, CDR1 is SGDLS and CDR2 YYNGEE.